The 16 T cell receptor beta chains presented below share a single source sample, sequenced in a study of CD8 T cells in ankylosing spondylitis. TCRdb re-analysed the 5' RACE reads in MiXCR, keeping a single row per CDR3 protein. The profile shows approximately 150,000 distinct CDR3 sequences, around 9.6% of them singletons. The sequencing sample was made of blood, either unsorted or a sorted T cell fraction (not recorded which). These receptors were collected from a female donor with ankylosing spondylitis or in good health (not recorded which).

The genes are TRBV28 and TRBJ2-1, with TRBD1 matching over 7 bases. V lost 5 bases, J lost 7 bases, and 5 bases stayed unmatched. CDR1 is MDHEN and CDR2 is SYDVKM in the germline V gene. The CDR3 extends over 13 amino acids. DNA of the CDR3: TGTGCCAGCAGTACAGCACAGGGGAATGAGCAGTTCTTC. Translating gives CASSTAQGNEQFF. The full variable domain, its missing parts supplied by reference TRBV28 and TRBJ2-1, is DVKVTQSSRYLVKRTGEKVFLECVQDMDHENMFWYRQDPGLGLRLIYFSYDVKMKEKGDIPEGYSVSREKKERFSLILESASTNQTSMYLCASSTAQGNEQFFGPGTRLTVL.

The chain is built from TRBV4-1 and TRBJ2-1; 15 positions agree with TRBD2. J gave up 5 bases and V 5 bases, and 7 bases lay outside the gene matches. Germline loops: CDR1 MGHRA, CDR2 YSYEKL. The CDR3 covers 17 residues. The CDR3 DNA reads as TGCGCCAGCAGCTTAAGGACTAGCGGGAGGGGACACAATGAGCAGTTCTTC. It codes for CASSLRTSGRGHNEQFF.

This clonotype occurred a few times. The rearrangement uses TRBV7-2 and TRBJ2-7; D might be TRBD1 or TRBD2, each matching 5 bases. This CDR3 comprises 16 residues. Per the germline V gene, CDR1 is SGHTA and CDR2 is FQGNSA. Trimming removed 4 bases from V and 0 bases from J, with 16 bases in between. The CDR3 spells CASSYPGAPSSYEQYF. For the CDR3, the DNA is TGTGCCAGCAGCTACCCCGGGGCGCCAAGCTCCTACGAGCAGTACTTC.

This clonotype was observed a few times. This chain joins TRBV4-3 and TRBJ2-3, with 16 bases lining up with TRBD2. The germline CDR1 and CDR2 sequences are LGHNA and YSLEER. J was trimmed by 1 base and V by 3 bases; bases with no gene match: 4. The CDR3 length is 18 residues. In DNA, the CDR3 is TGCGCCAGCAGCCAGGGGACTAGCGGGAGGGCCGGCACAGATACGCAGTATTTT. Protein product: CASSQGTSGRAGTDTQYF.

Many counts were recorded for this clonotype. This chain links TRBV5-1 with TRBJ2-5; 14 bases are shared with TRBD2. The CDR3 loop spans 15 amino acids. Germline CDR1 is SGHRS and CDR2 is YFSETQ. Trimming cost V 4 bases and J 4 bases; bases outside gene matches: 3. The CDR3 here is CASSLGLAGVETQYF. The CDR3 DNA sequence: TGCGCCAGCAGCCTGGGACTAGCGGGAGTAGAGACCCAGTACTTC.

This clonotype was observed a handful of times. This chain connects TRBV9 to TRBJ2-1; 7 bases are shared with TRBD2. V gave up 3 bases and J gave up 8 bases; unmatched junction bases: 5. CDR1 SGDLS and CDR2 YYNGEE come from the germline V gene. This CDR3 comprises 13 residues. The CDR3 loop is CASSEGGRDEQFF. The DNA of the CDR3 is TGTGCCAGCAGCGAGGGTGGGAGGGATGAGCAGTTCTTC.

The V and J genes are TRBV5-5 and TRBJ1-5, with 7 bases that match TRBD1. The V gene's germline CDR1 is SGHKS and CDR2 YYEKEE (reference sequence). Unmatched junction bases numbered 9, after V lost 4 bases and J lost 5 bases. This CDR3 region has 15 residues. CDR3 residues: CASSGEQGWYQPQHF. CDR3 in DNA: TGTGCCAGCAGCGGGGAACAGGGGTGGTATCAGCCCCAGCATTTT.

The CDR3 coding sequence is TGTGCCAGCAGTTTTGGGAACAACAATGAGCAGTTCTTC. Translating gives CASSFGNNNEQFF. The chain uses TRBV28 and TRBJ2-1; D ambiguous. Germline-derived CDR1 and CDR2 are MDHEN and SYDVKM. The CDR3 has 13 residues. V was cut by 3 bases and J by 5 bases, with 8 bases left in between.

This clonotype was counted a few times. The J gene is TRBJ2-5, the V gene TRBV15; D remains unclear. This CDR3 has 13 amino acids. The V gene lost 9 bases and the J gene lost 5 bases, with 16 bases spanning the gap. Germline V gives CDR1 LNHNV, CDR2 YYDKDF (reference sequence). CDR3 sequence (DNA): TGTGCCACATCCGCGAGTGTCCGGGAGACCCAGTACTTC. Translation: CATSASVRETQYF.

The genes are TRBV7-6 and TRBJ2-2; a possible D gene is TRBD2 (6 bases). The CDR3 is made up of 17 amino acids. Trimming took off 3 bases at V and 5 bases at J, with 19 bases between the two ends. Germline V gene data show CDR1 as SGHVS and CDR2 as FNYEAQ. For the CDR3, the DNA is TGTGCCAGCAGCTTGGCAAGGGACTTGCCGGAGACCGGGGAGCTGTTTTTT. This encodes CASSLARDLPETGELFF.

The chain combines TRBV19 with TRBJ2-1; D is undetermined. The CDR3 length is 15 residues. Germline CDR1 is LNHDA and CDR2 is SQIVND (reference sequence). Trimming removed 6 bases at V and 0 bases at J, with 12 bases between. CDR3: CASRPVATSYNEQFF. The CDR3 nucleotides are TGTGCCAGTAGGCCGGTGGCCACCTCCTACAATGAGCAGTTCTTC.

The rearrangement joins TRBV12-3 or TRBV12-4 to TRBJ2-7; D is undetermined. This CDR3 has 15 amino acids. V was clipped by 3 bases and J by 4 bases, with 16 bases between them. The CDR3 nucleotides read TGTGCCAGCAGTTTTTTAGGAGTCCAAGCTTACGAGCAGTACTTC. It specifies CASSFLGVQAYEQYF.

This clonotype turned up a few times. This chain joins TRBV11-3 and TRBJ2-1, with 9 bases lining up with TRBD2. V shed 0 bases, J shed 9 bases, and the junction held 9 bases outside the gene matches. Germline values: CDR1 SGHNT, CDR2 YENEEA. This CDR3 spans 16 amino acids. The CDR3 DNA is TGTGCCAGCAGCTTAGACCCTCCGGGACTAGCTGGTGAGCAGTTCTTC. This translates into CASSLDPPGLAGEQFF.

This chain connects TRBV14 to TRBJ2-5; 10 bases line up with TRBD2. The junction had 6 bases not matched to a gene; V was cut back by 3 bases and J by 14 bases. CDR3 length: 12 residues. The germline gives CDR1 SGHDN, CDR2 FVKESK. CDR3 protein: CASSHAGLAVYF. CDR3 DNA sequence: TGTGCCAGCAGCCATGCCGGACTAGCGGTTTACTTC.

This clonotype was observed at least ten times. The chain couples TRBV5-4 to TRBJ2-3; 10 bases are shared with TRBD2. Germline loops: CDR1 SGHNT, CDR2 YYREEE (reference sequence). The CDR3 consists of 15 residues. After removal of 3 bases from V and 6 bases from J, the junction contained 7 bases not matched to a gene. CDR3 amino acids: CASSSPSGRTDTQYF. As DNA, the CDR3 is TGTGCCAGCAGCTCCCCTAGCGGGAGAACCGATACGCAGTATTTT.

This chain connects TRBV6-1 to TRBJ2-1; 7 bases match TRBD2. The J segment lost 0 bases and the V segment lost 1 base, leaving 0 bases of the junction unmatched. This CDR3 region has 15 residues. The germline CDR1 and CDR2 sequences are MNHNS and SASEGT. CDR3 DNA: TGTGCCAGCAGTGAAGGCGGGAGCTCCTACAATGAGCAGTTCTTC. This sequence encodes CASSEGGSSYNEQFF.